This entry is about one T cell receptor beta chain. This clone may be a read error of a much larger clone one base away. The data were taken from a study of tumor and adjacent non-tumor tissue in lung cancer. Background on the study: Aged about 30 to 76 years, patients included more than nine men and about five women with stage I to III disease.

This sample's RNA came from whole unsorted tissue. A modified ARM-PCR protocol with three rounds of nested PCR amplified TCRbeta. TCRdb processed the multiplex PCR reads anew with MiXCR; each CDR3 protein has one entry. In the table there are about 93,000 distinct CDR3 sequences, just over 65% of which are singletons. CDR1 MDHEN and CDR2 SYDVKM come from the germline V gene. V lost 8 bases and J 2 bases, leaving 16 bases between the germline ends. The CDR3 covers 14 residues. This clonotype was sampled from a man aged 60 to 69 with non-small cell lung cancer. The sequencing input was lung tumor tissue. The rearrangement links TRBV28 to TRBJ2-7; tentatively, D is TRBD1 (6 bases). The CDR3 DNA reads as TGTGCCAGCTGTAGGACAGCCAACCCCTACGAGCAGTACTTC. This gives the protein CASCRTANPYEQYF. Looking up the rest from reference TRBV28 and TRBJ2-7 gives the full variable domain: DVKVTQSSRYLVKRTGEKVFLECVQDMDHENMFWYRQDPGLGLRLIYFSYDVKMKEKGDIPEGYSVSREKKERFSLILESASTNQTSMYLCASCRTANPYEQYFGPGTRLTVT.